A single sample gave rise to the 4 T cell receptor beta chains below, sequenced in a study of breast tumors, draining lymph nodes, adjacent tissues. Axillary draining lymph nodes of breast cancer patients supplied the node samples. TCRdb called the multiplex PCR reads again in MiXCR, with one record for every CDR3 protein. The sample includes 85,000 to 120,000 distinct CDR3 sequences, approximately 28% seen only once; the top ten take approximately 5%. Sequenced input: axillary lymph node tissue. The receptors originated from a female donor with breast cancer. Some clones in this sample may be carry-over from other donors' samples.

This clonotype was recorded many times. This chain links TRBV27 with TRBJ2-7; 13 bases fit TRBD2. Unmatched junction bases numbered 8, after V lost 2 bases and J lost 1 base. Germline CDR1 and CDR2: MNHEY and SMNVEV (reference sequence). The CDR3 is 18 residues long. The CDR3 region has the DNA TGTGCCAGCAGTTTAATTGGACTAGCGGGAGAAGGGTCCTACGAGCAGTACTTC. It codes for CASSLIGLAGEGSYEQYF.

The sample holds many counts of this clonotype. The gene calls are TRBV7-9 and TRBJ2-5; tentative D call: TRBD2 (5 bases). The germline V gene encodes CDR1 SEHNR and CDR2 FQNEAQ (reference sequence). V was trimmed by 11 bases and J by 3 bases, leaving 13 bases between them. CDR3 length equals 12 residues. CDR3 nucleotides: TGTGCCCACCGGGGTATAGAAGAGACCCAGTACTTC. It codes for CAHRGIEETQYF.

This clonotype was picked up many times. A much more abundant neighbour one base away suggests this may be a read error. The genes are TRBV20-1 and TRBJ2-5, with a weak D call TRBD2 (6 bases). This CDR3 has 16 amino acids. V lost 7 bases and J 5 bases, leaving 26 bases between the germline ends. Germline CDR1 reads DFQATT; CDR2 reads SNEGSKA (reference sequence). CDR3 protein: CSVAQARGLARETQYF. CDR3 nucleotide sequence: TGCAGTGTCGCCCAGGCCCGGGGGTTGGCGAGGGAGACCCAGTACTTC.

This clonotype showed up many times. The chain joins TRBV20-1 to TRBJ1-5; the D is unclear. Trimming stripped 1 base from V and 3 bases from J, with 10 bases between. The CDR3 runs to 14 residues. Per the germline V gene, CDR1 is DFQATT and CDR2 is SNEGSKA (reference sequence). In DNA form, the CDR3 reads TGCAGTGCTAGAGTCCGGGGTCCCAATCAGCCCCAGCATTTT. It yields the protein CSARVRGPNQPQHF.